This TCR beta chain was obtained from a study of shared clonotypes between healthy human individuals. Study details: For every donor, three CD4 naive, three CD4 memory, two CD8 naive and one CD8 memory plates were used.

Participating donors were healthy, HIV-negative adults free of recent acute infections or vaccinations. Some clones are missing from TCRdb's copy, which holds only in-frame ones; the method was immunoSEQ multiplex PCR. The sample lists hundreds of thousands of clones, about 78% occurring once. V was clipped by 1 base and J by 5 bases; unmatched bases: 6. The length of the CDR3 is 16 residues. Per germline, CDR1 SEHNR and CDR2 FQNEAQ (reference sequence). The sequencing sample was made of memory CD4+ T cells sorted from blood. Subset given: CD45RA-negative fraction. The source is a woman aged 30 to 39 in good health. The chain uses TRBV7-9 and TRBJ2-7; 12 bases are a match to TRBD1. This CDR3 is CASSLGRGQGANEQYF. The CDR3 nucleotides are TGTGCCAGCAGCTTAGGACGGGGACAGGGGGCGAACGAGCAGTACTTC.